These T cell receptor beta chains were read from a single sample in a study of cytomegalovirus exposure and HLA in healthy donors. Generated by immunoSEQ multiplex PCR, the TCRdb table keeps only in-frame clones and is missing some. The sample carries over 200,000 clones, about 70% recorded once. The sequenced sample consisted of PBMCs. The receptors stem from a man in his forties in good health and CMV-seropositive. Both conserved end residues are part of each CDR3. The D gene is left open where the match is weak. Some rows mark clone size as missing; the rest say once, few, many or name a class of expanded clone.

-	TRBJ2-1	TRBV4-2	-	CASNNPGSEQFF	TGTGCCAGCAACAACCCGGGATCTGAGCAGTTCTTC
-	TRBJ2-3	TRBV5-1	TRBD2	CASSLRLAGGQTDTQYF	TGCGCCAGCAGCTTGAGACTAGCGGGGGGCCAGACAGATACGCAGTATTTT
-	TRBJ2-7	TRBV10-2	TRBD2	CASSLAGGTPNEQYF	TGCGCCAGCAGCTTAGCGGGCGGGACGCCCAACGAGCAGTACTTC
-	TRBJ1-1	TRBV13	-	CASSPPGGTEAFF	TGTGCCAGCAGCCCTCCCGGGGGCACTGAAGCTTTCTTT
-	TRBJ2-7	TRBV6-5	TRBD1	CASSYRGTGDEQYF	TGTGCCAGCAGTTACCGTGGGACAGGGGACGAGCAGTACTTC
-	TRBJ2-7	TRBV11-2	TRBD2	CASSLTRKLAGANYEQYF	TGTGCCAGCAGCCTAACCCGGAAACTAGCGGGGGCCAACTACGAGCAGTACTTC
-	TRBJ2-5	TRBV7-9	-	CASSLVQGPQETQYF	TGTGCCAGCAGCTTAGTTCAGGGGCCCCAAGAGACCCAGTACTTC
-	TRBJ2-7	TRBV28	-	CASSSGTPGPYEQYF	TGTGCCAGCAGTTCCGGAACCCCAGGCCCCTACGAGCAGTACTTC
-	TRBJ2-2	TRBV5-1	-	CASSFLGFLAGELFF	TGCGCCAGCAGCTTCCTCGGGTTTCTGGCCGGGGAGCTGTTTTTT
-	TRBJ2-5	TRBV5-1	-	CASSLAGETQYF	TGCGCCAGCAGCTTGGCCGGGGAGACCCAGTACTTC
-	TRBJ2-3	TRBV5-4	-	CASSLDGGNTQYF	TGTGCCAGCAGCTTGGACGGCGGGAATACGCAGTATTTT
-	TRBJ1-1	TRBV6-4	TRBD1	CASIQGAGMNTEAFF	TGTGCCAGCATCCAGGGGGCTGGAATGAACACTGAAGCTTTCTTT
-	TRBJ2-3	TRBV29-1	-	CSYGDWPSPTDTQYF	TGCAGCTATGGGGACTGGCCCTCCCCCACAGATACGCAGTATTTT
-	TRBJ2-5	TRBV13	TRBD1	CASSLRDRAETQYF	TGTGCCAGCAGCTTAAGGGACAGGGCTGAGACCCAGTACTTC
-	TRBJ1-2	TRBV27	-	CASSFSGNGYTF	TGTGCCAGCAGTTTCTCAGGGAATGGCTACACCTTC
-	TRBJ1-5	TRBV4-3	TRBD1	CASSLRTGGDQPQHF	TGCGCCAGCAGCCTCCGGACAGGGGGCGATCAGCCCCAGCATTTT
-	TRBJ1-3	TRBV19	-	CASSIDRSSGNTIYF	TGTGCCAGTAGTATAGACAGAAGCTCTGGAAACACCATATATTTT
-	TRBJ1-3	TRBV18	TRBD1	CASSPDRASGNTIYF	TGTGCCAGCTCACCGGACAGGGCCTCTGGAAACACCATATATTTT
-	TRBJ2-7	TRBV10-3	TRBD1	CAIGTGNTYEQYF	TGTGCCATCGGGACAGGGAACACCTACGAGCAGTACTTC
-	TRBJ1-4	TRBV9	TRBD1	CASSPRTGGGTNEKLFF	TGTGCCAGCAGCCCTCGGACAGGGGGGGGAACTAATGAAAAACTGTTTTTT
-	TRBJ2-5	TRBV4-1	-	CASSQEYQETQYF	TGCGCCAGCTCACAGGAGTACCAAGAGACCCAGTACTTC
-	TRBJ2-4	TRBV19	-	CASTTPGHSQNIQYF	TGTGCCAGTACCACTCCAGGTCATTCACAAAACATTCAGTACTTC
-	TRBJ2-3	TRBV5-1	TRBD1	CASSGTVSTDTQYF	TGCGCCAGCAGCGGGACAGTTAGCACAGATACGCAGTATTTT
-	TRBJ1-5	TRBV6-1	-	CASRIAANQPQHF	TGTGCCAGCAGAATAGCGGCCAATCAGCCCCAGCATTTT
-	TRBJ2-2	TRBV4-1	TRBD1	CASRYTGAGELFF	TGCGCCAGCAGGTACACAGGGGCCGGGGAGCTGTTTTTT
-	TRBJ2-7	TRBV7-2	TRBD1	CASSGRQGPYEQYF	TGTGCCAGCAGCGGCCGACAGGGTCCGTACGAGCAGTACTTC
-	TRBJ1-1	TRBV5-1	-	CASSLERNTEAFF	TGCGCCAGCAGCCTAGAGAGGAACACTGAAGCTTTCTTT
-	TRBJ2-1	TRBV6-1	TRBD2	CASIPGGLHEQFF	TGTGCCAGCATCCCGGGGGGTTTACATGAGCAGTTCTTC
-	TRBJ1-6	TRBV21-1	-	CASSPPLGQKHCSYNSPLHF	TGTGCCAGCAGCCCCCCCTTGGGGCAGAAACACTGCTCCTATAATTCACCCCTCCACTTT
-	TRBJ1-1	TRBV5-1	-	CASSLAVQQNTEAFF	TGCGCCAGCAGCTTGGCCGTACAGCAGAACACTGAAGCTTTCTTT
-	TRBJ2-7	TRBV28	-	CASSFWDSGSGYEQYF	TGTGCCAGCAGTTTCTGGGACTCGGGATCCGGTTACGAGCAGTACTTC
-	TRBJ1-6	TRBV28	TRBD1	CASSPLDRDNSPLHF	TGTGCCAGCAGTCCCCTGGACAGGGATAATTCACCCCTCCACTTT
-	TRBJ2-3	TRBV11-3	TRBD2	CASSKQGLDTDTQYF	TGTGCCAGCAGCAAACAGGGACTAGACACAGATACGCAGTATTTT
few	TRBJ2-1	TRBV11-2	TRBD1	CASSPLQGTEQFF	TGTGCCAGCAGCCCATTACAGGGGACTGAGCAGTTCTTC
few	TRBJ2-7	TRBV4-1	-	CASSHIGQVESYEQYF	TGCGCCAGCAGCCACATAGGTCAGGTGGAATCCTACGAGCAGTACTTC
-	TRBJ2-7	TRBV7-2	TRBD2	CASSLGPGGDYEQYF	TGTGCCAGCAGCTTAGGGCCGGGGGGTGACTACGAGCAGTACTTC
once	TRBJ2-1	TRBV4-1	TRBD2	CASSQGLLSGVINEQFF	TGCGCCAGCAGCCAAGGCTTGTTAAGCGGGGTAATCAATGAGCAGTTCTTC
few	TRBJ2-7	TRBV10-1	-	CLWQPPYEQYF	TGTCTGTGGCAACCACCTTACGAGCAGTACTTC
few	TRBJ2-3	TRBV7-9	TRBD1	CASSLKGTGGDTQYF	TGTGCCAGCAGCTTAAAGGGGACAGGGGGAGATACGCAGTATTTT
few	TRBJ1-3	TRBV5-6	TRBD1	CASSLTDRGSGNTIYF	TGTGCCAGCAGCTTGACGGACAGGGGCTCTGGAAACACCATATATTTT
-	TRBJ1-1	TRBV6-4	-	CASRREALNTEAFF	TGTGCCAGCAGGCGTGAGGCCTTGAACACTGAAGCTTTCTTT
-	TRBJ2-4	TRBV2	TRBD2	CASSTGGGNIQYF	TGTGCCAGCAGTACGGGGGGGGGAAACATTCAGTACTTC
-	TRBJ1-2	TRBV5-4	TRBD1	CASSGTGDRGRGYTF	TGTGCCAGCAGCGGAACAGGCGACAGGGGGCGAGGCTACACCTTC
few	TRBJ2-1	TRBV5-1	TRBD2	CASSRPGLAGDNEQFF	TGCGCCAGCAGTCGGCCCGGGCTAGCGGGGGATAATGAGCAGTTCTTC
-	TRBJ2-3	TRBV27	TRBD2	CASSPGLGTATQYF	TGTGCCAGCAGTCCCGGACTAGGGACGGCTACGCAGTATTTT
once	TRBJ2-3	TRBV14	TRBD2	CASSPRERGGSTDTQYF	TGTGCCAGCAGCCCCCGCGAGCGGGGGGGCAGCACAGATACGCAGTATTTT
-	TRBJ1-1	TRBV9	-	CASSEGTGDTEAFF	TGTGCCAGCAGCGAGGGGACTGGGGACACTGAAGCTTTCTTT
-	TRBJ1-5	TRBV7-2	-	CASSSQGAPQPQHF	TGTGCCAGCAGCTCACAGGGAGCGCCTCAGCCCCAGCATTTT
few	TRBJ1-5	TRBV10-1	-	CASTPDRGQPQHF	TGCGCCAGCACGCCCGACAGAGGTCAGCCCCAGCATTTT
-	TRBJ2-3	TRBV28	TRBD2	CASSPRLAGGPDTQYF	TGTGCCAGCAGTCCCCGACTAGCGGGGGGTCCGGATACGCAGTATTTT